This is a list of T cell receptor beta chains from one sample in a study of blood T cell repertoires in COVID-19. TCRdb's table, derived via immunoSEQ multiplex PCR, lists solely in-frame clones and lacks some. Here the sample spans 350,000 to 400,000 clones, 88% being singletons. Sequencing input: PBMCs or T cells enriched from blood (not recorded which). These receptors all stem from a woman aged 18 to 35 who had recovered from COVID-19. Each CDR3 is given with its conserved first and last residue. The D gene is left open where the match is weak.

J gene: TRBJ2-1; D gene: -; V gene: TRBV7-3; CDR3 protein: CASSSTGTGYNEQFF
J gene: TRBJ1-5; D gene: -; V gene: TRBV6-4; CDR3 protein: CASSDPGLLRNQPQHF
J gene: TRBJ1-2; D gene: -; V gene: TRBV18; CDR3 protein: CASSQRGSESGYGYTF
J gene: TRBJ1-1; D gene: TRBD1; V gene: TRBV2; CDR3 protein: CASSLQGRTEAFF
J gene: TRBJ2-7; D gene: -; V gene: TRBV2; CDR3 protein: CASRLLSYEQYF
J gene: TRBJ2-5; D gene: -; V gene: TRBV3-1/TRBV3-2; CDR3 protein: CASSQGLGGGETQYF
J gene: TRBJ1-2; D gene: -; V gene: TRBV12-3/TRBV12-4; CDR3 protein: CASTLGGGGYTF
J gene: TRBJ2-5; D gene: -; V gene: TRBV7-2; CDR3 protein: CASRGAGGQTQYF
J gene: TRBJ2-7; D gene: -; V gene: TRBV11-2; CDR3 protein: CASRPPGVYEQYF
J gene: TRBJ1-2; D gene: -; V gene: TRBV18; CDR3 protein: CASSPADIRYTF
J gene: TRBJ1-2; D gene: TRBD1; V gene: TRBV5-4; CDR3 protein: CASSAEGAYGYTF
J gene: TRBJ2-5; D gene: -; V gene: TRBV4-1; CDR3 protein: CASSSAAAYQETQYF
J gene: TRBJ2-1; D gene: TRBD1; V gene: TRBV7-2; CDR3 protein: CASSAGTVYNEQFF
J gene: TRBJ1-5; D gene: TRBD1; V gene: TRBV19; CDR3 protein: CASSTGTGIGNQPQHF
J gene: TRBJ2-1; D gene: -; V gene: TRBV6-2/TRBV6-3; CDR3 protein: CASSPRGGNEQFF
J gene: TRBJ2-1; D gene: TRBD2; V gene: TRBV10-1; CDR3 protein: CASSEGLANEQFF
J gene: TRBJ1-5; D gene: -; V gene: TRBV6-2/TRBV6-3; CDR3 protein: CASSYRIDQPQHF
J gene: TRBJ2-1; D gene: TRBD2; V gene: TRBV20-1; CDR3 protein: CSAKRGDQQFF
J gene: TRBJ1-3; D gene: -; V gene: TRBV5-4; CDR3 protein: CASQGSGNTIYF
J gene: TRBJ1-1; D gene: TRBD1; V gene: TRBV27; CDR3 protein: CASSIQRDSKAFF
J gene: TRBJ1-6; D gene: -; V gene: TRBV7-6; CDR3 protein: CASSLAGASSYNSPLHF
J gene: TRBJ2-3; D gene: TRBD2; V gene: TRBV28; CDR3 protein: CASSPGRSGGPNSFTDTQYF
J gene: TRBJ1-2; D gene: -; V gene: TRBV5-1; CDR3 protein: CASSIEQGTYGYTF
J gene: TRBJ2-1; D gene: -; V gene: TRBV7-2; CDR3 protein: CASSLIPRLEPHNEQFF
J gene: TRBJ1-4; D gene: -; V gene: TRBV9; CDR3 protein: CASSVAAAATNEKLFF
J gene: TRBJ1-3; D gene: TRBD1; V gene: TRBV5-6; CDR3 protein: CASSSDGTGGGNTIYF
J gene: TRBJ1-1; D gene: -; V gene: TRBV24-1; CDR3 protein: CAISPGSGTEAFF
J gene: TRBJ2-1; D gene: -; V gene: TRBV6-5; CDR3 protein: CASSYSGEWDEQFF
J gene: TRBJ1-2; D gene: TRBD1; V gene: TRBV29-1; CDR3 protein: CSATGESNYGYTF
J gene: TRBJ2-7; D gene: -; V gene: TRBV4-2; CDR3 protein: CASSQSRTLSYEQYF
J gene: TRBJ2-2; D gene: -; V gene: TRBV21-1; CDR3 protein: CASECDNTGELFF
J gene: TRBJ2-1; D gene: TRBD2; V gene: TRBV6-4; CDR3 protein: CASSGLTSGVNEQFF
J gene: TRBJ2-2; D gene: TRBD1; V gene: TRBV11-3; CDR3 protein: CASRDSNTGELFF
J gene: TRBJ2-7; D gene: -; V gene: TRBV7-9; CDR3 protein: CASSLSSGRAPYEQYF
J gene: TRBJ1-2; D gene: TRBD1; V gene: TRBV19; CDR3 protein: CASSVPGTGRDGYTF
J gene: TRBJ1-5; D gene: TRBD1; V gene: TRBV7-6; CDR3 protein: CASSLGQGAGQPQHF
J gene: TRBJ2-1; D gene: -; V gene: TRBV9; CDR3 protein: CASSAGLNEQFF
J gene: TRBJ1-5; D gene: TRBD1; V gene: TRBV5-8; CDR3 protein: CASSSGQGNQPQHF
J gene: TRBJ2-2; D gene: -; V gene: TRBV9; CDR3 protein: CASSVDAGVPTGELFF
J gene: TRBJ2-3; D gene: TRBD2; V gene: TRBV24-1; CDR3 protein: CATKGTSELDTQYF
J gene: TRBJ1-5; D gene: -; V gene: TRBV19; CDR3 protein: CASRFGEGNQPQHF
J gene: TRBJ1-4; D gene: -; V gene: TRBV4-1; CDR3 protein: CASSQDFREGNEKLFF
J gene: TRBJ2-1; D gene: TRBD2; V gene: TRBV7-3; CDR3 protein: CASSPYSGGAVNEQFF
J gene: TRBJ1-3; D gene: -; V gene: TRBV5-6; CDR3 protein: CASSPQPTGTGNTIYF
J gene: TRBJ2-1; D gene: TRBD1; V gene: TRBV18; CDR3 protein: CASSSTGDTYNEQFF
J gene: TRBJ1-2; D gene: -; V gene: TRBV6-5; CDR3 protein: CASSYSISSGNGYTF